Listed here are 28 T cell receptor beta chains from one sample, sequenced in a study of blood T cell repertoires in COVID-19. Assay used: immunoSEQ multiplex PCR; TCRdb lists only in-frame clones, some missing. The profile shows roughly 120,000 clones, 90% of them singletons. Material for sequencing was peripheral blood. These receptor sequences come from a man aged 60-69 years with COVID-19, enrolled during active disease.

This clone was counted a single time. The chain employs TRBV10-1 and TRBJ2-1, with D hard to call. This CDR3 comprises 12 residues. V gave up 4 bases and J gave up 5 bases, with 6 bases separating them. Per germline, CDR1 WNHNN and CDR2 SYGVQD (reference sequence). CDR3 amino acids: CASSASDNEQFF. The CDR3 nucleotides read TGCGCCAGCAGTGCGTCCGACAATGAGCAGTTCTTC.

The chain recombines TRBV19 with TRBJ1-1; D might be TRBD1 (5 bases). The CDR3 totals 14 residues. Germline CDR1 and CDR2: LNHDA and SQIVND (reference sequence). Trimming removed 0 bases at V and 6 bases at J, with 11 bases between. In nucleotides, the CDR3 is TGTGCCAGTAGTATAGAATCCCAGGGCCCTGAAGCTTTCTTT. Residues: CASSIESQGPEAFF.

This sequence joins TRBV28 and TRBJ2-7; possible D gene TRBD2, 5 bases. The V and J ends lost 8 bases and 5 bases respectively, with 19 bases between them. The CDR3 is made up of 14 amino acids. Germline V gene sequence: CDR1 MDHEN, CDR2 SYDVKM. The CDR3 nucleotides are TGTGCCAGCTCCTCCGTGGGAGACATGAACGAGCAGTACTTC. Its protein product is CASSSVGDMNEQYF.

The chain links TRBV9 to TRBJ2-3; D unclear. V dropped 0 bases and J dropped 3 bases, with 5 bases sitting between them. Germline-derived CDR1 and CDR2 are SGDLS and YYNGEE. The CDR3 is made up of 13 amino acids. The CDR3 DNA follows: TGTGCCAGCAGCGTAGGTATTACAGATACGCAGTATTTT. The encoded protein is CASSVGITDTQYF.

The CDR3 DNA reads TGTGCCAGTTTACCAGGGGGCGTTCAGACCGGGGAGCTGTTTTTT. It encodes CASLPGGVQTGELFF. The chain uses TRBV28 and TRBJ2-2; 8 bases line up with TRBD1. The trim removed 9 bases at V and 5 bases at J, leaving 11 bases unmatched. The CDR3 runs 15 residues. Germline lookup yields CDR1 MDHEN and CDR2 SYDVKM.

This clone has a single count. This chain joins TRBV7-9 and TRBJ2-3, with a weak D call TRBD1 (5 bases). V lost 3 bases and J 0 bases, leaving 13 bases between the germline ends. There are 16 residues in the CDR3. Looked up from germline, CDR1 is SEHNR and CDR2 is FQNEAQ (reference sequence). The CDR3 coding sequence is TGTGCCAGCAGCTTGGAAAGGGGTGCTAGCACAGATACGCAGTATTTT. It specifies CASSLERGASTDTQYF.

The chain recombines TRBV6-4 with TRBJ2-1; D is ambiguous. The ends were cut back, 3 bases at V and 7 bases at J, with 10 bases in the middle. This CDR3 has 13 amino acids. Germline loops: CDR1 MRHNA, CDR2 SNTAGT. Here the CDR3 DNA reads TGTGCCAGCAGTGATACAGTCATGAATGAGCAGTTCTTC. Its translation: CASSDTVMNEQFF.

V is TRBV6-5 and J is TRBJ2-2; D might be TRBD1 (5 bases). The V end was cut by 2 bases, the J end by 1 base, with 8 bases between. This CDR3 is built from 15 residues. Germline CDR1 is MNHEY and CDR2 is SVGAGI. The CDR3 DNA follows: TGTGCCAGCAGTTACAGGACACTGAACACCGGGGAGCTGTTTTTT. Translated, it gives CASSYRTLNTGELFF.

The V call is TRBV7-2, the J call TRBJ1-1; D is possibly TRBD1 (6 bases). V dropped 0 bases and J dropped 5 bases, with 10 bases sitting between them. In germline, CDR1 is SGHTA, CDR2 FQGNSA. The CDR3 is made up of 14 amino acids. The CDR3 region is CASSLASQGTEAFF. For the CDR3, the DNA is TGTGCCAGCAGCTTAGCGAGCCAGGGGACTGAAGCTTTCTTT.

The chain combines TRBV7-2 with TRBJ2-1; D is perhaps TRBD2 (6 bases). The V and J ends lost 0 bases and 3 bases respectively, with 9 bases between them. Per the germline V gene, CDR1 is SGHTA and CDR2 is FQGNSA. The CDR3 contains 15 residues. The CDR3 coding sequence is TGTGCCAGCAGCTTAGCAGGCGGGGACTACAATGAGCAGTTCTTC. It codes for CASSLAGGDYNEQFF.

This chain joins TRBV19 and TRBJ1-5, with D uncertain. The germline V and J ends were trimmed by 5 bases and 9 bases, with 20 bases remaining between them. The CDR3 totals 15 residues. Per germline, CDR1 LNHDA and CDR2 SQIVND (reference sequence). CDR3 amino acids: CASSRRDDGTGPQHF. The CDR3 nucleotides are TGTGCCAGTAGTCGCCGCGACGACGGCACGGGGCCCCAGCATTTT.

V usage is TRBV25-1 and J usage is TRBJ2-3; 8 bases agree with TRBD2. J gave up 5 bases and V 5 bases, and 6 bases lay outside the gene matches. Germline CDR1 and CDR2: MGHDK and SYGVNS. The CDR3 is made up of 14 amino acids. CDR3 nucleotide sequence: TGTGCCAGCAGTCGAGCGGGAGAAGTAGATACGCAGTATTTT. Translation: CASSRAGEVDTQYF.

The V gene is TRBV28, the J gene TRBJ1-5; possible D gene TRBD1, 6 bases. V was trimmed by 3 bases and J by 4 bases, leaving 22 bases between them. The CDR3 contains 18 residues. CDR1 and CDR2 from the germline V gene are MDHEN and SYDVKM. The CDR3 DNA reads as TGTGCCAGCAGTTTTTTTTTCTCTGTCAGGGGCTTAAATCAGCCCCAGCATTTT. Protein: CASSFFFSVRGLNQPQHF.

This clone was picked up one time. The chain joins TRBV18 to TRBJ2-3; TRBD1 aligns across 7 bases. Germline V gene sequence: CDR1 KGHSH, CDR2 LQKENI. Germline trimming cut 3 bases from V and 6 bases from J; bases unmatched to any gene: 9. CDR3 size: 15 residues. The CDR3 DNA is TGTGCCAGCTCACCCCCGGGACAGCCAGGGGATACGCAGTATTTT. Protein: CASSPPGQPGDTQYF.

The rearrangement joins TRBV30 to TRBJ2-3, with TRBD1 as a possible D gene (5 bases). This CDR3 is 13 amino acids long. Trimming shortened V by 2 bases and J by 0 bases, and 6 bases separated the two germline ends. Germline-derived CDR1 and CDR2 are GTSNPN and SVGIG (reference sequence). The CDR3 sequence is CAWSRGSTDTQYF. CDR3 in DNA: TGTGCCTGGAGTAGGGGAAGCACAGATACGCAGTATTTT. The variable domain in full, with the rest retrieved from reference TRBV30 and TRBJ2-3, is SQTIHQWPATLVQPVGSPLSLECTVEGTSNPNLYWYRQAAGRGLQLLFYSVGIGQISSEVPQNLSASRPQDRQFILSSKKLLLSDSGFYLCAWSRGSTDTQYFGPGTRLTVL.

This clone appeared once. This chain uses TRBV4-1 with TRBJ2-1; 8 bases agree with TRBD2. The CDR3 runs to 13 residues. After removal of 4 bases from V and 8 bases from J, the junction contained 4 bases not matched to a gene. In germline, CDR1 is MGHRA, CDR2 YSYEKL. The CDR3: CASSPREVDEQFF. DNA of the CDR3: TGCGCCAGCAGCCCGCGGGAGGTGGATGAGCAGTTCTTC.

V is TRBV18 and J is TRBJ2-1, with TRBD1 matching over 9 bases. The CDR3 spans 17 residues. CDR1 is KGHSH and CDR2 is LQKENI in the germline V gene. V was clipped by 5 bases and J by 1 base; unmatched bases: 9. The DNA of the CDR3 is TGTGCCAGCTCATCCAAGACCGGGACAGGGTCCTACAATGAGCAGTTCTTC. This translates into CASSSKTGTGSYNEQFF.

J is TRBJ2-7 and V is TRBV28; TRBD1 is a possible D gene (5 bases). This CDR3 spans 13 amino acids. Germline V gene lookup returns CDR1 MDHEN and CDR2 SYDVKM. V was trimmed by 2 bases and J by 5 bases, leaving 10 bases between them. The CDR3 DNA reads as TGTGCCAGCAGTTTAGGTAGGGGCAACGAGCAGTACTTC. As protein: CASSLGRGNEQYF. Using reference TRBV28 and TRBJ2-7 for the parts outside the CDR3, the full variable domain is DVKVTQSSRYLVKRTGEKVFLECVQDMDHENMFWYRQDPGLGLRLIYFSYDVKMKEKGDIPEGYSVSREKKERFSLILESASTNQTSMYLCASSLGRGNEQYFGPGTRLTVT.

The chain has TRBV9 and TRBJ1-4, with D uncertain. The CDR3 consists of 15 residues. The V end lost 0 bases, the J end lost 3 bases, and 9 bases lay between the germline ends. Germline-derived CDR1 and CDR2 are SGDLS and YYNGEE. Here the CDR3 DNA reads TGTGCCAGCAGCGTAGATGTGGTAGCTAATGAAAAACTGTTTTTT. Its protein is CASSVDVVANEKLFF.

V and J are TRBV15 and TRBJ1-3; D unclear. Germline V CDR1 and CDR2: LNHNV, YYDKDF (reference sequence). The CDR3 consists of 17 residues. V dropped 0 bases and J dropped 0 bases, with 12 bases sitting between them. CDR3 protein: CATSRDSGSYSGNTIYF. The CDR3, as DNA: TGTGCCACCAGCAGAGATAGCGGCAGCTACTCTGGAAACACCATATATTTT.

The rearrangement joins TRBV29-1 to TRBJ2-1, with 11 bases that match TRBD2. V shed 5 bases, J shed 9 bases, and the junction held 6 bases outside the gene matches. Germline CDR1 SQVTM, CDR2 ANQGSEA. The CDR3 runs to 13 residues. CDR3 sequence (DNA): TGCAGCGTTATTAGCGGGAGGGGGGGTGAGCAGTTCTTC. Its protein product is CSVISGRGGEQFF.

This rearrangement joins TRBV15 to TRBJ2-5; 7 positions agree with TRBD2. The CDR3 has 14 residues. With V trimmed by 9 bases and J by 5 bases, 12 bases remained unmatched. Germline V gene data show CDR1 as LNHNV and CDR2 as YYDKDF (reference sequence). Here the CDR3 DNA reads TGTGCCACGAACAGCCCGGGGCGGGGGGAGACCCAGTACTTC. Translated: CATNSPGRGETQYF.

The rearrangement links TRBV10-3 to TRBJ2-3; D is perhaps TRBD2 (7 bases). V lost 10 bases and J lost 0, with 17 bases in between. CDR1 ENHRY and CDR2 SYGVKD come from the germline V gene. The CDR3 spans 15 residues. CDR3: CASQGRGLSTDTQYF. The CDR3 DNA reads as TGTGCCAGCCAGGGGAGGGGACTTAGCACAGATACGCAGTATTTT.

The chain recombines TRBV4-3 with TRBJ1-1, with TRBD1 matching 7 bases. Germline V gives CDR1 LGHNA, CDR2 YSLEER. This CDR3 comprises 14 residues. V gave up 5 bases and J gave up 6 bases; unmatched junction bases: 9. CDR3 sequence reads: CASSSDRAQAEAFF. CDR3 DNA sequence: TGCGCCAGCAGCTCCGACAGGGCACAAGCTGAAGCTTTCTTT.

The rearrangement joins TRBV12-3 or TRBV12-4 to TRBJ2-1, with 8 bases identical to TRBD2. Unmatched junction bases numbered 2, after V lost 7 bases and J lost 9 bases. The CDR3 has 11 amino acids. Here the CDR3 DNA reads TGTGCCAGCAACGGGGGGGGTGAGCAGTTCTTC. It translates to CASNGGGEQFF.

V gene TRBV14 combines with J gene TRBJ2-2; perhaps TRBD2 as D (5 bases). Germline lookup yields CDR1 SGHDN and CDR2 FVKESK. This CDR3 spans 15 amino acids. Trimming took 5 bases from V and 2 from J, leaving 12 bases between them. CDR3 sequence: CASSTRGRNTGELFF. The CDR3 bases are TGTGCCAGCAGCACAAGAGGGAGAAACACCGGGGAGCTGTTTTTT.

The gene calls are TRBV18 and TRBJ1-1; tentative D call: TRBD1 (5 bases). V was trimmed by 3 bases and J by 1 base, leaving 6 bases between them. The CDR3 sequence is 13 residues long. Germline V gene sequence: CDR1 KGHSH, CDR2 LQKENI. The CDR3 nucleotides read TGTGCCAGCTCACCGACAGCGAACACTGAAGCTTTCTTT. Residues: CASSPTANTEAFF. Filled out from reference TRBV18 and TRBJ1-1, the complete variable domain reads NAGVMQNPRHLVRRRGQEARLRCSPMKGHSHVYWYRQLPEEGLKFMVYLQKENIIDESGMPKERFSAEFPKEGPSILRIQQVVRGDSAAYFCASSPTANTEAFFGQGTRLTVV.

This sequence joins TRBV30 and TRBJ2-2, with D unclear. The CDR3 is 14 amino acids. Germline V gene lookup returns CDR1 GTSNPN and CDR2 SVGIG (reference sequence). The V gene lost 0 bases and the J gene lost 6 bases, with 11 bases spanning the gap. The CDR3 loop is CAWSVSLAAGELFF. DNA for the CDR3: TGTGCCTGGAGTGTATCCCTCGCAGCCGGGGAGCTGTTTTTT.